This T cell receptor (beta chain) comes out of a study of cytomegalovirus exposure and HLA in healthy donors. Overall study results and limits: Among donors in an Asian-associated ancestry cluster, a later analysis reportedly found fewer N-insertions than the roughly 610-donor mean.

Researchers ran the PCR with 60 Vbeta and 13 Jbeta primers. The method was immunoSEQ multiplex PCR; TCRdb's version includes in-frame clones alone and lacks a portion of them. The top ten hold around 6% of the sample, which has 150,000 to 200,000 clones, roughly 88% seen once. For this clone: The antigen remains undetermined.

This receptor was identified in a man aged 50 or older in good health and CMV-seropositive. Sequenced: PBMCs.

The CDR3 DNA follows: TGCGCCAGCAGCCAAGATGCTCGGTACAATGAGCAGTTCTTC. This gives the protein CASSQDARYNEQFF. This chain links TRBV4-1 with TRBJ2-1, with D uncertain. CDR1 is MGHRA and CDR2 is YSYEKL in the germline V gene. V lost 0 bases to trimming and J lost 4 bases, with 7 bases between them. This CDR3 contains 14 residues.